The clone carrying this T cell receptor beta chain is a singleton in its sample. What it binds is unknown. The data were taken from a study of memory CD4+ T cells and cytomegalovirus serostatus. The sort gate was single viable CD3+CD4+CD8-CD45RO+ cells for memory CD4+ T cells. Positive selection with CD4 microbeads enriched total CD4+ T cells. The repertoire was sequenced with immunoSEQ multiplex PCR; TCRdb's copy has only in-frame clones and lacks some. The sample has 45,000 to 60,000 clones, over 70% seen once. Study results and caveats: A US-trained random forest predicted CMV serostatus with median AUC around 0.9.

The CDR3 totals 13 residues. Germline CDR1 is SGDLS and CDR2 is YYNGEE. Trimming pared 7 bases from V and 0 bases from J, leaving 10 bases between. The chain uses TRBV9 and TRBJ1-1; D not certain. Material for sequencing was memory CD4+ T cells from blood. The source of this sequence is an adult in good health and CMV-seropositive. Here the CDR3 DNA reads TGTGCCAGCCAGCGGAGCATGAACACTGAAGCTTTCTTT. Amino acids: CASQRSMNTEAFF.